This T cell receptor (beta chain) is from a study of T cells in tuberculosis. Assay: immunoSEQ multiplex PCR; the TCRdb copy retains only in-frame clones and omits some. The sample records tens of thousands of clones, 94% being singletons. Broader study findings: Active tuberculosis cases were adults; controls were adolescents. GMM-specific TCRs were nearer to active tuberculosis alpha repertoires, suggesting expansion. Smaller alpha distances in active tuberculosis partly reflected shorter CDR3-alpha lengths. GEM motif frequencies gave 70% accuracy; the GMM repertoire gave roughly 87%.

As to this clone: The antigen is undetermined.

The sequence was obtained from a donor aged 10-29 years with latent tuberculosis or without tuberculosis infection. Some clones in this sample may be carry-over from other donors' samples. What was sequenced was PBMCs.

CDR3 protein: CASSFTPSGEQFF. The CDR3 region has the DNA TGTGCCAGCAGCTTTACGCCCTCGGGGGAGCAGTTCTTC. The chain is built from TRBV7-6 and TRBJ2-1; perhaps TRBD2 as D (5 bases). The CDR3 covers 13 residues. Germline assignment: CDR1 SGHVS and CDR2 FNYEAQ. The V end lost 3 bases, the J end lost 10 bases, and 13 bases lay between the germline ends.